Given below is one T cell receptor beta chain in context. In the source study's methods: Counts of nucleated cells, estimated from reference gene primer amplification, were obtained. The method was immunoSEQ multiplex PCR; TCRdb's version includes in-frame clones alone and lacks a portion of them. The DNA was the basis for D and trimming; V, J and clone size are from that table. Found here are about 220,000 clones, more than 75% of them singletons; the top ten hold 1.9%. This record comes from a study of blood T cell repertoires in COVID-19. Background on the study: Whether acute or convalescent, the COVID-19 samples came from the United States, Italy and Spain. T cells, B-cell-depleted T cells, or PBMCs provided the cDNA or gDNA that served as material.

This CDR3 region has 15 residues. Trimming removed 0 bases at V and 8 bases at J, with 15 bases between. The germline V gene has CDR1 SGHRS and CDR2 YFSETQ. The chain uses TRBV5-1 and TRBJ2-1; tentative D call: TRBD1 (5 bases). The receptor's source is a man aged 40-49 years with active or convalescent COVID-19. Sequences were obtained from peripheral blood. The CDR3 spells CASSLVAGPQDEQFF. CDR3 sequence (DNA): TGCGCCAGCAGCTTGGTCGCAGGGCCCCAGGATGAGCAGTTCTTC.